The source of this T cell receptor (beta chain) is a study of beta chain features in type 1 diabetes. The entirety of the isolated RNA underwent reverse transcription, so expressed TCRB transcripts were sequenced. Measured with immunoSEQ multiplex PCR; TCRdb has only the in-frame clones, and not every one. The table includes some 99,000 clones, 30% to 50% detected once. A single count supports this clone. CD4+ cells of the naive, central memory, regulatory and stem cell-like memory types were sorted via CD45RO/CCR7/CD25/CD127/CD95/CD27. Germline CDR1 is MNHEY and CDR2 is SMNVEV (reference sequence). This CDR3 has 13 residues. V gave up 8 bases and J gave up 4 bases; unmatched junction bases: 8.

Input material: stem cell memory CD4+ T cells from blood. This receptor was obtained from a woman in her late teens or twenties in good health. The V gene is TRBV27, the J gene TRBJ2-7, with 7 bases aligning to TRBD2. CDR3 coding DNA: TGTGCCAGCCGGAATGGGGAGGGATACGAGCAGTACTTC. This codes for CASRNGEGYEQYF.